This is a list of T cell receptor beta chains from one sample in a study of cytomegalovirus exposure and HLA in healthy donors. The assay was immunoSEQ multiplex PCR, and TCRdb's table has in-frame clones only and misses some. The sample has approximately 83,000 clones; over 75% are singletons. Sequenced material: PBMCs. The receptors shown here come from a man younger than 35 in good health and CMV-seronegative. Each CDR3 is given with its conserved first and last residue. The D gene is left open where the match is weak. The listing skips clone size in some rows; elsewhere it reads once, few, many or a size class.

J	size	V	D	DNA	CDR3
TRBJ2-3	-	TRBV11-1	TRBD2	TGTGCCAGCAGCTTAATTTATCGCGGGGGGGGAGCAGATACGCAGTATTTT	CASSLIYRGGGADTQYF
TRBJ1-5	-	TRBV6-5	TRBD1	TGTGCCAGCAGTTGGGGACAGGGCAATCAGCCCCAGCATTTT	CASSWGQGNQPQHF
TRBJ2-2	once	TRBV7-7	-	TGTGCCAGCAGTCGACTTGGGGCTAACACCGGGGAGCTGTTTTTT	CASSRLGANTGELFF
TRBJ2-5	-	TRBV5-6	-	TGTGCCAGCAGCTTTAGGCAGGGGCTTGGGACCCAGTACTTC	CASSFRQGLGTQYF
TRBJ1-2	-	TRBV29-1	TRBD1	TGCAGCGCTTCGGGACAGGGAAGCTATGGCTACACCTTC	CSASGQGSYGYTF
TRBJ2-7	few	TRBV2	TRBD1	TGTGCCAGCAGTGACCCTAGGACAGGGTGGAACGAGCAGTACTTC	CASSDPRTGWNEQYF
TRBJ1-5	-	TRBV2	-	TGTGCCAGCAGTGAATTTGTAGGGGGGGGACAGCCCCAGCATTTT	CASSEFVGGGQPQHF
TRBJ1-2	-	TRBV27	TRBD1	TGTGCCAGCAGTTTTTGGGCAGGGGGGAACTATGGCTACACCTTC	CASSFWAGGNYGYTF
TRBJ2-5	-	TRBV15	TRBD2	TGTGCCACCAGCAGGGGAACGGGACTAGCGGGGGCGCCGCAAGAGACCCAGTACTTC	CATSRGTGLAGAPQETQYF
TRBJ2-5	-	TRBV19	TRBD1	TGTGCCAGTAGTATGGGACAGGGGGGTGAGACCCAGTACTTC	CASSMGQGGETQYF
TRBJ1-1	-	TRBV7-9	-	TGTGCCAGCAGCTTAAGGGGGTCCCCCTCTGAAGCTTTCTTT	CASSLRGSPSEAFF
TRBJ2-3	-	TRBV28	-	TGTGCCAGCAGTCTATCCAGATCCCCAGATACGCAGTATTTT	CASSLSRSPDTQYF
TRBJ1-1	-	TRBV30	-	TGTGCCTGGAGTGTTACAGGGCTGAACACTGAAGCTTTCTTT	CAWSVTGLNTEAFF
TRBJ2-3	-	TRBV13	-	TGTGCCAGCAGCTTAAGAGGGGGGGAGCAGTATTTT	CASSLRGGEQYF
TRBJ1-2	few	TRBV5-5	TRBD1	TGTGCCAGCAGCCCTAGGGCAGGGGGTATTCATGGCTACACCTTC	CASSPRAGGIHGYTF
TRBJ1-4	few	TRBV11-2	TRBD1	TGTGCCAGCAGCTTAGGCGGGACAGGTAGCGAAAAACTGTTTTTT	CASSLGGTGSEKLFF
TRBJ1-2	-	TRBV5-1	-	TGCGCCAGCAGCTTGGAAACAGGGAGAAACTATGGCTACACCTTC	CASSLETGRNYGYTF
TRBJ2-7	-	TRBV5-4	-	TGTGCCAGCAGCTTGGCCGGGGGGCTCTACTACGAGCAGTACTTC	CASSLAGGLYYEQYF
TRBJ1-6	-	TRBV6-6	-	TGTGCCAGCAGTTATTCGGACAGTTATAATTCACCCCTCCACTTT	CASSYSDSYNSPLHF
TRBJ1-1	-	TRBV27	-	TGTGCCAGCAGTCTCGACACAGGGTACACTGAAGCTTTCTTT	CASSLDTGYTEAFF
TRBJ2-6	-	TRBV6-5	-	TGTGCCAGCAGTTACGAGGGCTCTGGGGCCAACGTCCTGACTTTC	CASSYEGSGANVLTF
TRBJ1-2	-	TRBV28	-	TGTGCCAGCAGGCAGAACTATGGCTACACCTTC	CASRQNYGYTF
TRBJ2-7	-	TRBV29-1	TRBD2	TGCAGCGCTAGCGGATCTAGGGACTACGAGCAGTACTTC	CSASGSRDYEQYF
TRBJ1-2	-	TRBV5-4	TRBD1	TGTGCCAGCAGCTTGCAGGGGGCAAACTATGGCTACACCTTC	CASSLQGANYGYTF
TRBJ1-1	-	TRBV5-4	TRBD1	TGTGCCAGCAGCCCTAAGGACAGGGGCGAGACTGAAGCTTTCTTT	CASSPKDRGETEAFF
TRBJ2-3	-	TRBV13	-	TGTGCCAGCAGCTTAGCCTCCCCTCCATTGACAGAGACTAGCACAGATACGCAGTATTTT	CASSLASPPLTETSTDTQYF
TRBJ2-1	-	TRBV9	-	TGTGCCAGCAGCGTAGGAGGCCAGGGGCGCACCCCCAGGTACAATGAGCAGTTCTTC	CASSVGGQGRTPRYNEQFF
TRBJ2-3	-	TRBV18	TRBD1	TGTGCCAGCTCATCACAGGGGGCTTCGGATACGCAGTATTTT	CASSSQGASDTQYF
TRBJ2-3	-	TRBV6-4	-	TGTGCCAACATTCGAACCGGGGAAAACGAGGGAACAGATACGCAGTATTTT	CANIRTGENEGTDTQYF
TRBJ1-3	-	TRBV18	TRBD1	TGTGCCAGCTCACCGGGACAGTTTTCTGGAAACACCATATATTTT	CASSPGQFSGNTIYF
TRBJ2-7	-	TRBV2	TRBD2	TGTGCCAGCAGCGTAATGGGGGGGACCTACGAGCAGTACTTC	CASSVMGGTYEQYF
TRBJ1-5	-	TRBV7-8	-	TGTGCCAGCTGCCCTGGCCGGGACAAGAATCAGCCCCAGCATTTT	CASCPGRDKNQPQHF
TRBJ1-5	-	TRBV7-9	-	TGTGCCAGCAGTCTCTCGGGGAGTCGGCAGCCCCAGCATTTT	CASSLSGSRQPQHF
TRBJ1-4	-	TRBV19	TRBD1	TGTGCCAGTAGTATCTCTCGACAGGGGGCGGCACGCGAAAAACTGTTTTTT	CASSISRQGAAREKLFF
TRBJ2-3	-	TRBV4-2	TRBD2	TGTGCCAGCAGCCAAGGAGCTAGCGGGGGACTCACAGATACGCAGTATTTT	CASSQGASGGLTDTQYF
TRBJ2-1	-	TRBV5-4	TRBD2	TGTGCCAGCAGCCCAGCGGGGGGGATTAACTACAATGAGCAGTTCTTC	CASSPAGGINYNEQFF
TRBJ1-2	-	TRBV18	-	TGTGCCAGCTCACCACCGACGGGGTATGGCTACACCTTC	CASSPPTGYGYTF